This T cell receptor beta chain was sequenced during a study of vaccination and CD4 T cells after COVID-19. A remark on this clonotype: The antigen is undetermined.

Once obtained from cultured CD4+ T cells, the DNA was sequenced using the Oncomine TCR Beta short-read assay. TCRdb fed the PCR reads into MiXCR, producing one record per CDR3 protein. The sample yields around 15,000 distinct CDR3 sequences, roughly 50% seen once. The germline V gene encodes CDR1 SGHTA and CDR2 FQGNSA. The length of the CDR3 is 11 residues. V gave up 7 bases and J gave up 6 bases, with 9 bases separating them. Treatment: roughly ten-day PBMC culture with coronavirus spike peptide pools or control peptides (ViraFEST assay). The specimen sequenced was CD4+ T cells from blood, cultured in vitro. The rearrangement uses TRBV7-2 and TRBJ1-2, with a tentative D call TRBD1 (5 bases). The receptor comes from a human donor who had recovered from COVID-19. The CDR3 reads CASTGHDGYTF. The CDR3 DNA sequence: TGTGCCAGCACAGGGCACGATGGCTACACCTTC.